These T cell receptor beta chains were read from a single sample in a study of shared clonotypes between healthy human individuals. Measured with immunoSEQ multiplex PCR; TCRdb has only the in-frame clones, and not every one. The table records around 2.3 million clones, approximately 96% of them present only once. The specimen was naive CD4+ T cells sorted from blood. The receptors here all came from a man aged 18 to 35 in good health. Each CDR3 is given with its conserved first and last residue. Fields, in order: V gene, D gene, clone size, J gene, CDR3 DNA, CDR3 protein. A D gene is named only where the DNA matches it firmly. Clone size, where shown, is once, few, many, or a class for clones that have expanded.

TRBV6-5	NA	NA	TRBJ1-4	TGTGCCAGCAGTACGGGGACCCTCGGTGAAAAACTGTTTTTT	CASSTGTLGEKLFF
TRBV19	NA	NA	TRBJ1-2	TGTGCCAGTAGTGGACAGTTGAATTATGGCTACACCTTC	CASSGQLNYGYTF
TRBV6-5	NA	NA	TRBJ1-4	TGTGCCAGCTCCCTGGGGTCTGAAAAACTGTTTTTT	CASSLGSEKLFF
TRBV10-3	TRBD2	NA	TRBJ2-7	TGTGCCATCAGCGGGGGGAGCGGGACCTACGAGCAGTACTTC	CAISGGSGTYEQYF
TRBV6-1	NA	once	TRBJ1-1	TGTGCCAGCAGCCTTACGATCCGGGGGGACACTGAAGCTTTCTTT	CASSLTIRGDTEAFF
TRBV10-1	NA	NA	TRBJ2-3	TGCGCCAGCAGTGGGGGCCCAGATACGCAGTATTTT	CASSGGPDTQYF
TRBV21-1	NA	NA	TRBJ1-2	TGTGCCAGCAGCTCTGGGGCGGACAGGGGTTATGGCTACACCTTC	CASSSGADRGYGYTF
TRBV5-1	TRBD1	once	TRBJ1-6	TGCGCCAGCAGCTCGGACAGGGAAAGTTCACCCCTCCACTTT	CASSSDRESSPLHF
TRBV6-5	NA	NA	TRBJ2-3	TGTGCCAGCAGTCGGGCAGGGGGCACAGATACGCAGTATTTT	CASSRAGGTDTQYF
TRBV6-5	TRBD1	NA	TRBJ2-1	TGTGCCAGCAGTTGGGGACAGGGTATCAATGAGCAGTTCTTC	CASSWGQGINEQFF
TRBV5-1	TRBD1	NA	TRBJ1-4	TGCGCCAGCAGGCAGGGGGCTCAACTGTTTTTT	CASRQGAQLFF
TRBV6-1	NA	NA	TRBJ2-7	TGTGCCAGCCGTGGATCGCCCGGAGTCCACGAGCAGTACTTC	CASRGSPGVHEQYF
TRBV25-1	TRBD1	once	TRBJ1-1	TGTGCCAGCAGAGGACAGGGGGTCACTGAAGCTTTCTTT	CASRGQGVTEAFF
TRBV5-6	TRBD1	NA	TRBJ1-2	TGTGCCAGCAGCTTGGAAGGACAGGGGAACTATGGCTACACCTTC	CASSLEGQGNYGYTF
TRBV5-1	NA	NA	TRBJ1-5	TGCGCCAGCATCGTACAGGGTTGGAGGAAGTCCCAGCATTTT	CASIVQGWRKSQHF
TRBV6-5	TRBD1	NA	TRBJ2-7	TGTGCCAGCAGTCGCGGACAGGGGGCGCCTCGGCGGTACTTC	CASSRGQGAPRRYF
TRBV25-1	TRBD2	NA	TRBJ2-7	TGTGCCAGCTCGAGTTACGGGGCTAGCGGATCCTACGAGCAGTACTTC	CASSSYGASGSYEQYF
TRBV5-1	NA	NA	TRBJ1-1	TGCGCCAGCAGCTTCGTGGGGAACACTGAAGCTTTCTTT	CASSFVGNTEAFF
TRBV10-3	NA	NA	TRBJ2-5	TGTGCCATCAGTGAGTCGGGGCGGCAAGAGACCCAGTACTTC	CAISESGRQETQYF
TRBV10-3	NA	NA	TRBJ1-1	TGTGCCATCAGTGCTGTCAAGGGGGGAGGCACTGAAGCTTTCTTT	CAISAVKGGGTEAFF
TRBV18	NA	NA	TRBJ2-5	TGTGCCAGCTCACCACCGGGGTGGCAACAAGAGACCCAGTACTTC	CASSPPGWQQETQYF
TRBV7-2	TRBD1	NA	TRBJ1-2	TGTGCCAGCAGCTTAGCAGCGGGACAGGGGGCTAATGGCTACACCTTC	CASSLAAGQGANGYTF
TRBV5-1	NA	NA	TRBJ2-1	TGCGCCAGCAGCTTCATTTCCGGGTCAGGGGCTGAGCAGTTCTTC	CASSFISGSGAEQFF
TRBV19	NA	once	TRBJ1-2	TGTGCCAGTAGTGCCCTTAACTATGGCTACACCTTC	CASSALNYGYTF
TRBV6-5	NA	NA	TRBJ2-5	TGTGCCAGCAGTAGGATGTCGGAGACCCAGTACTTC	CASSRMSETQYF
TRBV4-1	NA	NA	TRBJ2-1	TGCGCCAGCAGCCAAGTCCGAGGACTGACCGAGCAGTTCTTC	CASSQVRGLTEQFF
TRBV15	TRBD2	NA	TRBJ2-7	TGTGCCACCAGCAGAGGGGGACTAGCGGGAGTCTACGAGCAGTACTTC	CATSRGGLAGVYEQYF
TRBV9	TRBD1	NA	TRBJ2-7	TGTGCCAGCAGCAAGGGACAGGGGGCAGGAGGGGAGCAGTACTTC	CASSKGQGAGGEQYF
TRBV6-5	NA	NA	TRBJ2-1	TGTGCCAGCATCCCAGGGGGGGGTAATGAGCAGTTCTTC	CASIPGGGNEQFF
TRBV21-1	NA	NA	TRBJ1-3	TGTGCCAGCAGCAGCGGGTCCTGCTCTGGAAACACCATATATTTT	CASSSGSCSGNTIYF
TRBV6-1	NA	NA	TRBJ1-6	TGTGCCAGCAGTGCCGACAGAGGCCTCCACTTT	CASSADRGLHF